This T cell receptor (beta chain) was identified in a study of blood T cell repertoires in COVID-19. This CDR3 comprises 13 residues. V was cut by 2 bases and J by 4 bases, with 6 bases left in between. Germline V CDR1 and CDR2: SGHRS, YFSETQ. TCRdb's copy holds only in-frame clones and misses some; the assay was immunoSEQ multiplex PCR. The sample has about 70,000 clones, around 80% seen once. The chain joins TRBV5-1 to TRBJ1-4; D unresolved. This clonotype was sampled from an elderly woman with active or convalescent COVID-19. The specimen was peripheral blood. CDR3 sequence (DNA): TGCGCCAGCAGCTTAAGCCTTAATGAAAAACTGTTTTTT. Protein product: CASSLSLNEKLFF.